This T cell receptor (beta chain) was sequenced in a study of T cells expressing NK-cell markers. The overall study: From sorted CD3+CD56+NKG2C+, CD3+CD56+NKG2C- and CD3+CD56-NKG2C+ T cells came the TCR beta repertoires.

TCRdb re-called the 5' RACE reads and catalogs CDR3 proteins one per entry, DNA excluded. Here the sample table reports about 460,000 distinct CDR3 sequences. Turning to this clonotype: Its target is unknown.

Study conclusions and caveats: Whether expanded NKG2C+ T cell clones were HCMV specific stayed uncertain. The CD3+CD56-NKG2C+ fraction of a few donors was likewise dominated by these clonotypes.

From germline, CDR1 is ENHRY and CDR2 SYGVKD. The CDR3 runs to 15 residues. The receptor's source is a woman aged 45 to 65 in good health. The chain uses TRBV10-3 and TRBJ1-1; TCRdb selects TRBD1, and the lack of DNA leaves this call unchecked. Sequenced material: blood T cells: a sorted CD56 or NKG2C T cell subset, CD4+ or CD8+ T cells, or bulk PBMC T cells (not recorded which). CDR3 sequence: CAISEPAGMNTEAFF.